This T cell receptor beta chain was profiled in a study of blood T cell repertoires in COVID-19. Looking at the study overall: There were acute and convalescent COVID-19 samples, and they came from the United States, Italy and Spain. In each case, the material was cDNA or gDNA derived from T cells, B-cell-depleted T cells, or PBMCs.

This clone was picked up a small number of times. Methods used by the authors: By means of reference gene primer amplification, nucleated cell counts were estimated. Assay: immunoSEQ multiplex PCR; the TCRdb copy retains only in-frame clones and omits some. The DNA was the basis for D and trimming; V, J and clone size are from that table. The data hold 150,000 to 200,000 clones, with approximately 90% observed a single time. The V and J ends lost 0 bases and 5 bases respectively, with 13 bases between them. The germline CDR1 and CDR2 sequences are ENHRY and SYGVKD. This CDR3 region has 15 residues. This sequence was found in a human donor in a cohort sampled during active COVID-19. The V call is TRBV10-3, the J call TRBJ1-1; D possibly corresponds to TRBD1 (5 bases). What was sequenced was peripheral blood. This CDR3 is CAISESGKEGTEAFF. As DNA, the CDR3 is TGTGCCATCAGTGAGTCGGGTAAGGAGGGGACTGAAGCTTTCTTT.